This TCR beta chain was profiled in a study of T cell repertoires in cytomegalovirus infection. Across the study: Matching HLA type and CMV infection were both indicated by public TCR beta signatures.

Each CDR3 protein is one row after TCRdb ran MiXCR on the reads. The sample carries roughly 300,000 distinct CDR3 sequences, 9.5% recorded once. This clonotype was observed many times. Its matching antigen is unknown. The study, taken as a whole, reports: Clonotype analysis showed dominance of the ex vivo response by HLA-C-restricted CMV-specific TCR beta clonotypes.

The CDR3 runs to 15 residues. V lost 6 bases to trimming and J lost 2 bases, with 14 bases between them. Germline V gives CDR1 WSHSY, CDR2 SAAADI. The clonotype originates from a human donor in good health (CMV status not recorded). Some clones in this sample may be carry-over from other donors' samples. V gene TRBV10-2 combines with J gene TRBJ2-1; D might be TRBD1 (6 bases). Source material: PBMCs. The CDR3 spells CASREDRATYNEQFF. CDR3 nucleotides: TGCGCCAGCAGGGAGGACAGAGCGACCTACAATGAGCAGTTCTTC.